Following are 10 T cell receptor beta chains from one sample sequenced in a study of cytomegalovirus exposure and HLA in healthy donors. The PCR made use of 60 Vbeta and 13 Jbeta primers. Assay used: immunoSEQ multiplex PCR; TCRdb lists only in-frame clones, some missing. The sample consists of about 190,000 clones, about 83% of them appearing once. The specimen sequenced was PBMCs. The receptors shown here come from a woman aged 25 to 45 in good health and CMV-seropositive.

CDR3 nucleotide sequence: TGTGCCAGCAGTGGGGGGGGAGAAGCTTTCTTT. It encodes CASSGGGEAFF. V usage is TRBV28 and J usage is TRBJ1-1; D is perhaps TRBD1 (5 bases). This CDR3 comprises 11 residues. Germline values: CDR1 MDHEN, CDR2 SYDVKM. With 5 bases removed from V and 8 bases from J, the gap between germline ends came to 9 bases.

This clone was seen only a few times. The chain couples TRBV7-9 to TRBJ2-3; 7 nucleotides align to TRBD1. J was trimmed by 3 bases and V by 5 bases; bases with no gene match: 8. The germline V gene encodes CDR1 SEHNR and CDR2 FQNEAQ (reference sequence). This CDR3 is 15 amino acids long. CDR3 sequence (DNA): TGTGCCAGCAGCCCGACAGGGTCGGGTACAGATACGCAGTATTTT. It yields the protein CASSPTGSGTDTQYF. Based on the CDR3 plus reference TRBV7-9 and TRBJ2-3, the full variable domain is DTGVSQNPRHKITKRGQNVTFRCDPISEHNRLYWYRQTLGQGPEFLTYFQNEAQLEKSRLLSDRFSAERPKGSFSTLEIQRTEQGDSAMYLCASSPTGSGTDTQYFGPGTRLTVL.

The chain joins TRBV2 to TRBJ2-5; 8 bases line up with TRBD1. Unmatched junction bases numbered 1, after V lost 4 bases and J lost 6 bases. The germline gives CDR1 SNHLY, CDR2 FYNNEI. This CDR3 has 12 residues. This CDR3 is CASSGTGKTQYF. As DNA, the CDR3 is TGTGCCAGCAGTGGGACAGGGAAGACCCAGTACTTC.

This clone was counted once. The genes are TRBV5-6 and TRBJ1-6; a possible D gene is TRBD1 (6 bases). The CDR3 length is 16 residues. V lost 1 base to trimming and J lost 4 bases, with 12 bases between them. Germline V gene sequence: CDR1 SGHDT, CDR2 YYEEEE. This CDR3 is CASSLLEDSYNSPLHF. The CDR3 DNA sequence: TGTGCCAGCAGCTTGTTGGAGGACAGTTATAATTCACCCCTCCACTTT.

The rearrangement joins TRBV6-6 to TRBJ1-1; no definite D call. In germline, CDR1 is MNHNY, CDR2 SVGAGI (reference sequence). The CDR3 has 14 residues. V gave up 5 bases and J gave up 1 base, with 11 bases separating them. In DNA, the CDR3 is TGTGCCAGCAGTCCCCGGGAGGAGAACACTGAAGCTTTCTTT. Translation: CASSPREENTEAFF.

The gene calls are TRBV28 and TRBJ2-7, with 8 bases lining up with TRBD2. This CDR3 has 14 amino acids. The V segment lost 6 bases and the J segment 6 bases; nucleotides outside the gene matches: 10. Germline assignment: CDR1 MDHEN and CDR2 SYDVKM. The CDR3 sequence: CASRIPGGTGEQYF. In DNA, the CDR3 is TGTGCCAGCAGAATCCCGGGGGGGACTGGCGAGCAGTACTTC.

The V gene is TRBV7-6, the J gene TRBJ1-6; tentatively, D is TRBD1 (5 bases). The ends were cut back, 1 base at V and 10 bases at J, with 14 bases in the middle. The CDR3 consists of 15 residues. CDR1 is SGHVS, CDR2 FNYEAQ, per germline. This CDR3 reads CASSLVEGQGSPLHF. DNA of the CDR3: TGTGCCAGCAGCTTAGTGGAGGGTCAGGGATCACCCCTCCACTTT.

The chain has TRBV2 and TRBJ2-7; D gene unclear. CDR1 is SNHLY and CDR2 is FYNNEI in the germline V gene. CDR3 length: 12 residues. V was clipped by 6 bases and J by 6 bases, with 12 bases between them. CDR3 amino acids: CASRVQTREQYF. CDR3 nucleotides: TGTGCCAGCAGAGTTCAGACACGCGAGCAGTACTTC. The variable domain in full, completed from reference TRBV2 and TRBJ2-7, reads EPEVTQTPSHQVTQMGQEVILRCVPISNHLYFYWYRQILGQKVEFLVSFYNNEISEKSEIFDDQFSVERPDGSNFTLKIRSTKLEDSAMYFCASRVQTREQYFGPGTRLTVT.

The chain carries TRBV5-6 and TRBJ1-2; TRBD1 might be the D (6 bases). This CDR3 is built from 12 residues. The V and J ends lost 5 bases and 6 bases respectively, with 11 bases between them. Germline V lookup: CDR1 SGHDT, CDR2 YYEEEE. The CDR3 sequence is CASRQGPNGYTF. The CDR3 coding sequence is TGTGCCAGCAGACAGGGCCCCAATGGCTACACCTTC.

V and J are TRBV10-3 and TRBJ1-2; D is ambiguous. The V gene's germline CDR1 is ENHRY and CDR2 SYGVKD. V lost 3 bases to trimming and J lost 6 bases, with 2 bases between them. The CDR3 runs 10 residues. This CDR3 is CAISDDGYTF. As DNA, the CDR3 is TGTGCCATCAGTGACGATGGCTACACCTTC.